This T cell receptor beta chain was recovered during a study of blood T cells in healthy people across ages (dated by TCRdb to 2014 to 2015). Broadly, across the study: In model experiments, roughly one uniquely barcoded TCR beta cDNA molecule per two T cells was captured by template switching. Four age groups were formed from the donors: young (average approximately 15 years), middle-aged (around 40), aged (62) and long-lived (about 75). To track age-related changes in TCR beta repertoire diversity, the study relied on deep sequencing normalized with unique cDNA molecular identifiers. For two donors (one aged 18 to 30 and one aged 80 or older), the study analyzed two additional independent replicas of 1 million unique cDNA reads from the same blood draw.

Summary of the overall study and its limitations: Since profiling was done on bulk unsorted PBMCs, naive and antigen-experienced compartments could not be conclusively compared. As age increased, observed TCR beta diversity per million T cells dropped in a roughly linear way, and a significant reduction was already evident by age roughly 36. The CMV infection status of donors was not known, potentially confounding age-related changes in expanded clonotypes. Estimates of total diversity from one million sequenced T cells were regarded as lower bounds and underestimates. A strong correlation was found between observed TCR beta diversity and the percentage of naive T cells measured by flow cytometry. Compared with the aged group, the long-lived group had more naive CD4+ T cells, fewer expanded clones and increased TCR diversity, suggesting age selection.

The CDR3, cysteine through phenylalanine, is 13 amino acids long. The sequence is cut down to CDR3 DNA, 39 bases in frame from base 1. CDR1 and CDR2 are read off the germline V gene as SGHNT and YENEEA. Trimming costs V 3 bases and J 6 bases, and their ends lie 8 bases apart. The library was generated by 5' RACE. The sequencing machine was an Illumina HiSeq 2500. A second PCR of roughly 7 to 11 cycles was performed with a sample-barcoded 5' primer and a J-beta primer mix. A template-switch 5' adaptor carrying 12 random nucleotides introduced a unique molecular identifier onto each TCR beta cDNA molecule. Each sample yielded at least 3 million CDR3-containing paired-end reads. First-strand cDNA was synthesized from all RNA with the Mint cDNA synthesis kit, primed by a TRBC-specific oligonucleotide. All cDNA was treated with uracil-DNA glycosylase and then went through a first 18-cycle PCR with the universal primers M1SS and BC2_uni_R. In the source study's methods: For normalization, 1 million high-quality reads were randomly selected from each sample, with every read carrying a distinct molecular identifier. Instead of being binned into consensus sequences, reads with shared molecular identifiers were discarded. MiTCR, run with a Q25 quality threshold and the strictest error-elimination algorithm, handled CDR3 identification, clonotype clustering and error correction. A nonparametric unseen species model with Euler transformation was used to estimate lower-bound total TCR beta diversity. The public reads were reanalyzed by TCRdb: fastp trimming at Q25, MiXCR alignment, in-frame beta chains only. Identical CDR3 proteins give one entry, which carries the most common genes and DNA. In this record, the V and J calls reflect TCRdb's handling and not the investigators' own analysis. This sample has about 800,000 distinct CDR3 sequences in its table, and about 25% of those were observed once. The ten largest clones add up to 3% to 4.5% of the sample.

A note on this clonotype: Its cognate antigen has yet to be identified. Base qualities were left out, and no much larger clone turns up one base away.

Donors were a few dozen systemically healthy Caucasian individuals from Russia aged roughly 6 to 100 years. Each donor gave ten milliliters of peripheral blood, drawn into EDTA-treated Vacutainer tubes. Ficoll-Paque density-gradient centrifugation was used to isolate PBMCs, with at least 6.5 million per sample. Total RNA was extracted from PBMCs with Trizol reagent, with at least 6 micrograms obtained per sample. For every donor, flow cytometry on a PBMC aliquot measured the percentage of naive CD45RAhigh/CD27high T cells. These same data were also listed under a study on T cells of mothers and their children. As noted in the second study: The donors were nine systemically healthy Caucasian individuals, made up of three mothers and their six children. cDNA synthesis used all of the extracted RNA, with 1.5 ug of RNA in each 15 ul reaction. Sample barcodes and 2-4 random nucleotides were added via the M1S primer in the second PCR. Each mother yielded over 8.5 million TCR beta CDR3 reads and each child 2.5 million to 3 million reads. In both related and unrelated pairs, thymic selection shapes the output of TCR recombination in a similar way, with inherited differences having only a minor effect. Normalized repertoire overlap was always slightly but never significantly higher in related than unrelated mother-child pairs. No persistent microchimeric T cell clones were found, with a detection sensitivity of 85 to 100 clones per million clonotypes. The study used deep NGS to compare TCR beta repertoires of mothers and children, seeking features distinguishing related mother-child pairs from unrelated individuals. The mean age was roughly 36 +/- 4 years for the mothers and approximately 11 +/- 4 years for the children. After adapter ligation was performed with NEBNext reagents, the libraries were sequenced on an Illumina HiSeq 2000 with 100+100 nt paired-end reads. To prevent cross-contamination, the mother and child libraries were prepared one month apart and sequenced in separate runs. For each donor, somewhere between about 450,000 and 2,000,000 distinct TCR beta clonotypes were identified. Naive TCR beta clonotypes were estimated from low-frequency clonotypes matched to each donor's FACS-determined naive share, without sorting.

This clonotype was sampled from a boy younger than 18 in good health. The chain is made from TRBV11-3 and TRBJ2-2; there is no confident call for the D gene. The sample was blood. The CDR3 in this case is CASSFELSGELFF. The DNA sequence is given as TGTGCCAGCAGCTTCGAGTTGTCCGGGGAGCTGTTTTTT. With the portions outside the CDR3 filled from the reference TRBV11-3 and TRBJ2-2 genes, the complete variable region becomes EAGVVQSPRYKIIEKKQPVAFWCNPISGHNTLYWYLQNLGQGPELLIRYENEEAVDDSQLPKDRFSAERLKGVDSTLKIQPAELGDSAVYLCASSFELSGELFFGEGSRLTVL.